The present entry profiles one TCR beta chain with its context. Its antigen specificity is not known. No base-level quality is on record; no much larger clone is a single base apart. The meaning of the sample's time point label: baseline before first vaccination. Vaccinee samples came from UK trials COV001 and COV002, including a single-blind randomized controlled phase 2/3 trial of AZD1222 (ChAdOx1 nCoV-19) in healthy adults. Trial participant PBMC samples were collected at day 0 and day 28 after the second dose for TCRbeta chain sequencing. The data stem from a study of T cell responses to AZD1222 COVID-19 vaccine (dated by TCRdb to the early 2020s). Background on the whole study: AZD1222 recipients whose second dose came at about 4 weeks and those whose second dose came at about 12 weeks were combined into one group, since spike-specific TCR depth and breadth did not differ between the two schedules. TCR sequencing covered roughly 230 trial participants: roughly 200 given two doses of AZD1222 and 26 given two doses of MenACWY control vaccine. Enrollment into the trials was organized by age into subgroups of 18-55, 56-69 and 70-plus years, and those subgroups contained roughly 140, 27 and 60 TCR-sequenced participants, respectively.

Overall study results and their limits: CD4 TCRs associated with the vaccine covered the entire spike protein, and the dominant responses were in regions 160-218 and 743-854. Reportedly, close to half of the unique spike-specific TCRs recognized epitopes lying outside the regions that are mutated in the B.1.351 and B.1.1.7 variants. Participants were mostly white British and included more females than males, and it was suggested by the authors that clonal diversity may have been underestimated. No day 14 peak-response samples were available, so repertoires were characterized only after the peak T cell response. After two AZD1222 doses, both the breadth and the depth of spike-specific TCRs were significantly higher than at day 0 and than in MenACWY recipients. In the small 56-69-year group, the increase in depth fell short of significance, most likely because of low power. Conclusions about previously exposed vaccinees are limited because only 6 or 7 AZD1222 recipients were SARS-CoV-2 seropositive at baseline.

The CDR3 regions of human TCRbeta chains were subjected to immunosequencing. Processing in the source paper ran as follows. Repertoire TCRs were checked for matches against a reference library of SARS-CoV-2-specific TCRs that had been generated using the MIRA antigen-specificity platform. Breadth was defined as the fraction of unique TCRs that were SARS-CoV-2-associated. Depth was defined as the fraction of total T cells that were SARS-CoV-2-associated. Using the MIRA data, each spike-specific TCR was mapped to the spike region that the TCR reacts to and placed in a CD4 or CD8 class. Log10-transformed breadth and depth values were compared by one-way ANOVA with Sidak's multiple comparisons tests. In its TCRdb copy, this immuneACCESS table keeps in-frame sequences only and misses some clones. Where compared with another copy, unresolved V genes explain less than half of these, and the others have no known cause. V and J calls and clone size are given by that table; D and trimming were obtained from the DNA. In all, the sample holds under 45,000 clones, and roughly 91% of those were seen once. Roughly 7% of the sample rests with the top ten.

The sequence was collected from an adult in good health. The sample in question was peripheral blood, obtained on day 0 of AZD1222 vaccination.

The nucleotide sequence is TGTGCCAGCAGCCAAGTAGGGCTAGGCGGTCCCTTCCTATCGAGCTCCTACAATGAGCAGTTCTTC. Its amino acids are CASSQVGLGGPFLSSSYNEQFF. The rearranged chain carries TRBV14 and TRBJ2-1; the D gene is not confidently resolved. V is clipped by 1 base and J by 0 bases, and the sequence between their germline boundaries is 28 bases long. The germline V gene supplies CDR1 SGHDN and CDR2 FVKESK. Its CDR3 holds 22 amino acids, cysteine through phenylalanine. The read is trimmed to its CDR3 DNA, 66 bases read in frame from base 1.